This TCR beta chain was captured in a study of blood T cells in healthy people across ages. V was shortened by 2 bases and J by 0 bases, with 8 bases between the two germline ends. The CDR3 length is 16 residues. Per germline, CDR1 LGHNA and CDR2 YSLEER. A second PCR, run for roughly 7 to 12 cycles, used a sample-barcoded 5' primer plus a J-beta primer mix. Each CDR3 protein is one row after TCRdb ran MiXCR on the 5' RACE reads. The sample contains hundreds of thousands of distinct CDR3 sequences, 58% of which appear only once. The sample consisted of blood. This receptor was taken from a man younger than 45 in good health. J is TRBJ2-6 and V is TRBV4-3; D is uncertain. The CDR3 is CASSQNLASGANVLTF. CDR3 bases: TGCGCCAGCAGCCAAAATCTGGCCTCTGGGGCCAACGTCCTGACTTTC.